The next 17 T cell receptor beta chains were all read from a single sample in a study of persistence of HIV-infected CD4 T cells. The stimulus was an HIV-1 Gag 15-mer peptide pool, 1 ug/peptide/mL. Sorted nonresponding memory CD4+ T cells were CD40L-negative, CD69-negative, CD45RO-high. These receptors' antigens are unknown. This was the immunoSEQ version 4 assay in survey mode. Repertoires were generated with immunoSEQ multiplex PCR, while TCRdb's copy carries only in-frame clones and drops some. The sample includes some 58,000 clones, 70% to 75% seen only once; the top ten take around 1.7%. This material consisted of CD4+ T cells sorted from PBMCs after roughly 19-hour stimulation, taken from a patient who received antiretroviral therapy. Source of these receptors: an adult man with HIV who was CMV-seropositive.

CDR3 in DNA: TGTGCCAGCAGCTCTACCGGGACCGTAAGCAGGAATGAGCAGTTCTTC. It specifies CASSSTGTVSRNEQFF. The chain has TRBV9 and TRBJ2-1; possibly TRBD1 or TRBD2 for D (5 bases each). CDR1 and CDR2 from the germline V gene are SGDLS and YYNGEE. This CDR3 has 16 amino acids. Trimming removed 4 bases at V and 7 bases at J, with 21 bases between.

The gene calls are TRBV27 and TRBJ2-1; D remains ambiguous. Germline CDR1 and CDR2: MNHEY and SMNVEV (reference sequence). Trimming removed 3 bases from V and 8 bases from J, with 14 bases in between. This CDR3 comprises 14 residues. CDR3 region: CASSFSIEMDEQFF. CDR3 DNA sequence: TGTGCCAGCAGTTTTTCGATAGAAATGGATGAGCAGTTCTTC.

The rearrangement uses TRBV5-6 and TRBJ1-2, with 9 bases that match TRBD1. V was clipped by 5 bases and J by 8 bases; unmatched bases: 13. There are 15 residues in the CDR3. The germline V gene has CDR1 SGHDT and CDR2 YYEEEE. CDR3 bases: TGTGCCAGCAGGGTTGGACAGGGGATGTTGGACGGCTACACCTTC. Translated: CASRVGQGMLDGYTF.

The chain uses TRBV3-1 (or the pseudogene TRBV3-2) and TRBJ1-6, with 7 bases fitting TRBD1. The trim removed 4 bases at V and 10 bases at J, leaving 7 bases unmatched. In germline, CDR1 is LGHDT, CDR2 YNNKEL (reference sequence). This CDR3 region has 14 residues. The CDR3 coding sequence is TGTGCCAGCAGCCCATCAGGGGGAGGATCACCCCTCCACTTT. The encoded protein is CASSPSGGGSPLHF.

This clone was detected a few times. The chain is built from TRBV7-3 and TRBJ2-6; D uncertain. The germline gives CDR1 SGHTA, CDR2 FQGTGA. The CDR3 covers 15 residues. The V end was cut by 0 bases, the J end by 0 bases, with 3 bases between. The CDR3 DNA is TGTGCCAGCAGCTTAACCCTCTCTGGGGCCAACGTCCTGACTTTC. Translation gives CASSLTLSGANVLTF.

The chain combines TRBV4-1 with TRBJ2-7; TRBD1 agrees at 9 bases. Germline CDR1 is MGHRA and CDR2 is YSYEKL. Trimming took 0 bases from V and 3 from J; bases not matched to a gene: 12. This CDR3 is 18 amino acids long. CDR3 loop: CASSQDPGQGIGNYEQYF. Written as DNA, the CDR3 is TGCGCCAGCAGCCAAGATCCCGGACAGGGGATAGGGAACTACGAGCAGTACTTC.

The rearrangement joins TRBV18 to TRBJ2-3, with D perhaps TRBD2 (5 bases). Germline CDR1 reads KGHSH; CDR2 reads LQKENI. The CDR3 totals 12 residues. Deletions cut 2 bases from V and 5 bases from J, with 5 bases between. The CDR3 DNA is TGTGCCAGCTCACCAGGGAGAGATACGCAGTATTTT. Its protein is CASSPGRDTQYF. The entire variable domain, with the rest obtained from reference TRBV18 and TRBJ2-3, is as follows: NAGVMQNPRHLVRRRGQEARLRCSPMKGHSHVYWYRQLPEEGLKFMVYLQKENIIDESGMPKERFSAEFPKEGPSILRIQQVVRGDSAAYFCASSPGRDTQYFGPGTRLTVL.

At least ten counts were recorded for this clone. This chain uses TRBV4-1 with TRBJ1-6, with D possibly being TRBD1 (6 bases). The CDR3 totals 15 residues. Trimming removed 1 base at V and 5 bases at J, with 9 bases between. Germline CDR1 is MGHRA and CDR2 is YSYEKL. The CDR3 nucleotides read TGCGCCAGCAGCCAAGCGTACAGGGATAATTCACCCCTCCACTTT. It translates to CASSQAYRDNSPLHF.

The CDR3 DNA is TGTGCCAGCAGTTACCCACAGTCCACCGGGGAGCTGTTTTTT. This gives the protein CASSYPQSTGELFF. J is TRBJ2-2 and V is TRBV6-6; no firm D call. There are 14 residues in the CDR3. Germline loops: CDR1 MNHNY, CDR2 SVGAGI (reference sequence). V shed 2 bases and J shed 4 bases, with 8 bases lying between them.

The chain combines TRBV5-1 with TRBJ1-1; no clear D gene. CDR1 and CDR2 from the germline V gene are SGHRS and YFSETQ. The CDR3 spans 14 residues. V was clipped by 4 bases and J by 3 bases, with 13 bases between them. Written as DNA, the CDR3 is TGCGCCAGCAGCCTGGGCGGGTGGGACACTGAAGCTTTCTTT. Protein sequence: CASSLGGWDTEAFF.

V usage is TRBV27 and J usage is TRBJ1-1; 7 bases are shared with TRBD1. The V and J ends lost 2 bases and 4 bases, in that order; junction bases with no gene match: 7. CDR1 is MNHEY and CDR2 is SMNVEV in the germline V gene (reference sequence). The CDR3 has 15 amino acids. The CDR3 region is CASSLRQGGGTEAFF. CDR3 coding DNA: TGTGCCAGCAGTTTAAGACAGGGAGGAGGCACTGAAGCTTTCTTT.

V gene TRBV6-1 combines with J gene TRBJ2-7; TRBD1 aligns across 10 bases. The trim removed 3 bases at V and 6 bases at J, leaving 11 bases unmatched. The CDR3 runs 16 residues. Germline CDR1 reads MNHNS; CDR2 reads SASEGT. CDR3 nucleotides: TGTGCCAGCAGTGACAACCCCGGGACAGGGGATCGCGAGCAGTACTTC. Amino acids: CASSDNPGTGDREQYF.

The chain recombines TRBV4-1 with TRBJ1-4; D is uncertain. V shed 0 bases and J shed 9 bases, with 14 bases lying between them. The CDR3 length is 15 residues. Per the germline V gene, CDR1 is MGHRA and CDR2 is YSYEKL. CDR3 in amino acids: CASSQENRADKKLFF. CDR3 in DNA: TGCGCCAGCAGCCAAGAGAATCGGGCAGATAAAAAACTGTTTTTT.

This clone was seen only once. As DNA, the CDR3 is TGTGCCAGCAGCTTAGGGGGCTACTCTGGGGCCAACGTCCTGACTTTC. Protein product: CASSLGGYSGANVLTF. The V call is TRBV5-4, the J call TRBJ2-6, with 7 bases aligning to TRBD1. This CDR3 region has 16 residues. J was trimmed by 0 bases and V by 2 bases; bases with no gene match: 2. Germline values: CDR1 SGHNT, CDR2 YYREEE (reference sequence).

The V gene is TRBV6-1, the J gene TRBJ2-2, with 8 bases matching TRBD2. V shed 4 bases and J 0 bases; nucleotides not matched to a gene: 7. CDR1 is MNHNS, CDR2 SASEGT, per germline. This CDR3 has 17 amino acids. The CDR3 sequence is CASSAWVSGANTGELFF. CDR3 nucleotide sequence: TGTGCCAGCAGTGCCTGGGTTAGCGGGGCGAACACCGGGGAGCTGTTTTTT.

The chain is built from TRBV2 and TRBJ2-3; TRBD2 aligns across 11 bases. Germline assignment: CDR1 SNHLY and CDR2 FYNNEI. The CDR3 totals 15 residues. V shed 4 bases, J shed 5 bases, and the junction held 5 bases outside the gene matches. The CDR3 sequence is CASSVAGGQGDTQYF. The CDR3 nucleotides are TGTGCCAGCAGTGTAGCGGGGGGGCAGGGAGATACGCAGTATTTT.

DNA for the CDR3: TGCGCCAGCAGCTTGGCCGCGGGGGGCGGTAATTCACCCCTCCACTTT. Protein product: CASSLAAGGGNSPLHF. The J gene is TRBJ1-6, the V gene TRBV5-1; possibly TRBD1 for D (6 bases). CDR3 length equals 16 residues. Deletions cut 0 bases from V and 6 bases from J, with 13 bases between. From germline, CDR1 is SGHRS and CDR2 YFSETQ.